The 25 T cell receptor beta chains listed next were all sequenced from one sample in a study of T cells after yellow fever vaccination (dated by TCRdb to between 2018 and 2021). In light of the paper, this sample's treatment or condition label describes: live attenuated yellow fever vaccine strain. Libraries were prepared through 5' RACE. Sequencing relied on an Illumina NovaSeq 6000. Starting from the raw public reads, TCRdb applied fastp trimming at Q25, assembled clones with MiXCR and retained in-frame beta chains. Identical CDR3 protein sequences are pooled into one entry, listed with their most common genes and DNA. The sample table records 350,000 to 550,000 distinct CDR3 sequences; around 20% of these occur just once. In total, the top ten clones hold roughly a sixth of the sample. The input for sequencing was PBMCs, taken before the yellow fever booster vaccination. Every receptor here comes from a man younger than 35 who received the YFV17D yellow fever vaccine.

This rearrangement joins TRBV28 to TRBJ1-6; unclear D gene. Per germline, CDR1 MDHEN and CDR2 SYDVKM. There are 14 residues in the CDR3. V was shortened by 5 bases and J by 8 bases, with 13 bases between the two germline ends. Here the CDR3 DNA reads TGTGCCAGCAGTATCGGGTGGCGGGATTCACCCCTCCACTTT. Its protein is CASSIGWRDSPLHF. The variable domain in full, with the rest retrieved from reference TRBV28 and TRBJ1-6, is DVKVTQSSRYLVKRTGEKVFLECVQDMDHENMFWYRQDPGLGLRLIYFSYDVKMKEKGDIPEGYSVSREKKERFSLILESASTNQTSMYLCASSIGWRDSPLHFGNGTRLTVT.

In regard to this clonotype: An end of the junction differs from the germline gene, which may be a read error. This chain joins TRBV7-8 and TRBJ2-6; TRBD1 matches 9 bases. The V gene's germline CDR1 is SGHVS and CDR2 FQNEAQ. This CDR3 contains 18 residues. The CDR3 DNA reads as TGTGACAGCAGCTTGGTGGGCGGGACAGGGATCGGGGCCAACGTCCTGACTTTC. It yields the protein CDSSLVGGTGIGANVLTF.

This clonotype was found a few times. The rearrangement uses TRBV7-8 and TRBJ2-7; possible D gene TRBD1, 6 bases. This CDR3 comprises 14 residues. In germline, CDR1 is SGHVS, CDR2 FQNEAQ. Trimming took 7 bases from V and 0 from J, leaving 13 bases between them. The DNA for the CDR3 is TGTGCCAGCACTATAAACAGGGTCTCCTACGAGCAGTACTTC. It codes for CASTINRVSYEQYF.

The V call is TRBV2, the J call TRBJ1-1, with 8 bases lining up with TRBD1. Germline values: CDR1 SNHLY, CDR2 FYNNEI. After removal of 6 bases from V and 6 bases from J, the junction contained 9 bases not matched to a gene. CDR3 length equals 14 residues. DNA for the CDR3: TGTGCCAGCAGCCGACAGGGGTTCGGAGCTGAAGCTTTCTTT. The encoded protein is CASSRQGFGAEAFF.

This clonotype was seen only a few times. The rearrangement links TRBV7-9 to TRBJ1-1; the D gene is possibly TRBD1 (5 bases). Trimming removed 3 bases at V and 4 bases at J, with 21 bases between. Germline V lookup: CDR1 SEHNR, CDR2 FQNEAQ (reference sequence). The CDR3 loop spans 17 amino acids. The CDR3 DNA follows: TGTGCCAGCAGCTTTAGCGGGGGTGGTGGGGCTGGCACTGAAGCTTTCTTT. Its translation: CASSFSGGGGAGTEAFF.

The rearrangement links TRBV6-1 to TRBJ2-2; a possible D gene is TRBD1 (5 bases). Germline lookup yields CDR1 MNHNS and CDR2 SASEGT. Trimming removed 6 bases from V and 0 bases from J, with 8 bases in between. This CDR3 is 14 amino acids long. The CDR3 DNA reads as TGTGCCAGCAGGTTGGACACGAACACCGGGGAGCTGTTTTTT. It codes for CASRLDTNTGELFF.

The chain is built from TRBV2 and TRBJ2-3, with TRBD2 as a possible D gene (5 bases). This CDR3 is 14 amino acids long. V was trimmed by 6 bases and J by 2 bases, leaving 12 bases between them. In germline, CDR1 is SNHLY, CDR2 FYNNEI. Written as DNA, the CDR3 is TGTGCCAGCAGGCGAGCGGAGAACACAGATACGCAGTATTTT. Amino acid sequence: CASRRAENTDTQYF.

V gene TRBV5-1 combines with J gene TRBJ1-1; D gene unclear. The CDR3 runs 12 residues. Trimming removed 0 bases from V and 11 bases from J, with 11 bases in between. CDR1 is SGHRS, CDR2 YFSETQ, per germline. The CDR3 nucleotides are TGCGCCAGCAGCTTGGGGGTAGGTCAGGCTTTCTTT. Translating it yields CASSLGVGQAFF.

In its sample, this clonotype was seen many times. The CDR3 is CASSPRTGDSPLHF. For the CDR3, the DNA is TGTGCCAGCAGCCCTCGGACAGGGGATTCACCCCTCCACTTT. The V call is TRBV7-2, the J call TRBJ1-6, with 9 nucleotides matching TRBD1. Germline V CDR1 and CDR2: SGHTA, FQGNSA. The CDR3 covers 14 residues. V was clipped by 5 bases and J by 8 bases; unmatched bases: 4. The full variable domain, its missing parts supplied by reference TRBV7-2 and TRBJ1-6, is GAGVSQSPSNKVTEKGKDVELRCDPISGHTALYWYRQSLGQGLEFLIYFQGNSAPDKSGLPSDRFSAERTGGSVSTLTIQRTQQEDSAVYLCASSPRTGDSPLHFGNGTRLTVT.

This clonotype has more than one count but fewer than ten. In DNA form, the CDR3 reads TGTGCCAGGACCGAGGGGGGCTCTTCCTACGAGCAGTACTTC. This codes for CARTEGGSSYEQYF. The chain is built from TRBV6-6 and TRBJ2-7; D assignment may be TRBD1 or TRBD2 (6 bases each). This CDR3 comprises 14 residues. V was shortened by 9 bases and J by 1 base, with 16 bases between the two germline ends. Germline V gene lookup returns CDR1 MNHNY and CDR2 SVGAGI (reference sequence).

This clonotype was picked up a small number of times. The chain links TRBV5-5 to TRBJ2-7; no reliable D call. V shed 3 bases and J shed 7 bases, with 20 bases lying between them. The length of the CDR3 is 15 residues. Per germline, CDR1 SGHKS and CDR2 YYEKEE (reference sequence). The DNA of the CDR3 is TGTGCCAGCAGCTCCCGGACCAACCCGCCTCGTGAGCAGTACTTC. Its protein product is CASSSRTNPPREQYF.

This clonotype was counted ten times or more. The rearrangement joins TRBV5-1 to TRBJ2-7; 11 nucleotides agree with TRBD2. This CDR3 has 15 amino acids. Germline CDR1 is SGHRS and CDR2 is YFSETQ. Germline trimming cut 3 bases from V and 2 bases from J; bases unmatched to any gene: 4. CDR3 sequence: CASSSGTSGAYEQYV. CDR3 DNA sequence: TGCGCCAGCAGCTCCGGGACTAGCGGAGCCTACGAGCAGTACGTC.

This chain connects TRBV28 to TRBJ2-2; D remains ambiguous. CDR1 MDHEN and CDR2 SYDVKM come from the germline V gene. V gave up 3 bases and J gave up 5 bases, with 7 bases separating them. This CDR3 has 13 residues. CDR3 sequence reads: CASSFEFTGELFF. The CDR3 DNA is TGTGCCAGCAGTTTTGAGTTTACCGGGGAGCTGTTTTTT.

The rearrangement links TRBV5-1 to TRBJ2-7; perhaps TRBD1 as D (6 bases). Trimming shortened V by 6 bases and J by 1 base, and 14 bases separated the two germline ends. Looked up from germline, CDR1 is SGHRS and CDR2 is YFSETQ. The CDR3 contains 14 residues. CDR3 coding DNA: TGCGCCAGCACAGGGGACAACTATTCCTACGAGCAGTACTTC. It yields the protein CASTGDNYSYEQYF.

This clonotype was counted a few times. This chain uses TRBV18 with TRBJ2-5, with D maybe TRBD1 (5 bases). The CDR3 covers 14 residues. CDR1 and CDR2 (germline): KGHSH, LQKENI. The V end lost 2 bases, the J end lost 9 bases, and 16 bases lay between the germline ends. The CDR3 spells CASSPTTDPGSQYF. Here the CDR3 DNA reads TGTGCCAGCTCACCAACGACAGACCCTGGGTCCCAGTACTTC.

The chain combines TRBV5-6 with TRBJ1-4; D is unclear. Germline CDR1 and CDR2: SGHDT and YYEEEE. V dropped 2 bases and J dropped 0 bases, with 8 bases sitting between them. The CDR3 has 15 amino acids. DNA of the CDR3: TGTGCCAGCAGCTTCCAGACTGCAACTAATGAAAAACTGTTTTTT. Its protein product is CASSFQTATNEKLFF.

V is TRBV4-3 and J is TRBJ2-7; TRBD1 or TRBD2 may be the D gene (5 bases each). V lost 0 bases and J 7 bases, leaving 16 bases between the germline ends. Germline CDR1 and CDR2: LGHNA and YSLEER. The CDR3 loop spans 15 amino acids. CDR3 sequence (DNA): TGCGCCAGCAGCCAAGATTGGGGCGGAGGTTTGGAGCAGTACTTC. Its translation: CASSQDWGGGLEQYF.

This clonotype was recorded a few times. This chain joins TRBV5-1 and TRBJ1-2; D is perhaps TRBD1 (6 bases). CDR3 size: 12 residues. CDR1 and CDR2 (germline): SGHRS, YFSETQ. V gave up 4 bases and J gave up 7 bases, with 11 bases separating them. The CDR3 loop is CASSPRGPGYTF. CDR3 DNA sequence: TGCGCCAGCAGCCCCCGGGGGCCTGGCTACACCTTC.

This rearrangement joins TRBV29-1 to TRBJ2-1, with D possibly being TRBD1 (5 bases). Per the germline V gene, CDR1 is SQVTM and CDR2 is ANQGSEA. Trimming pared 2 bases from V and 8 bases from J, leaving 10 bases between. This CDR3 has 12 amino acids. The CDR3 spells CSVEQGYDEQFF. The DNA for the CDR3 is TGCAGCGTTGAACAGGGTTACGATGAGCAGTTCTTC.

This clonotype showed up just a few times. V is TRBV23-1 and J is TRBJ2-5, with 8 nucleotides matching TRBD2. TRBV23-1 is an ORF; its function is uncertain. The CDR3 consists of 13 residues. The ends lost 4 bases at V and 4 bases at J; junction bases unmatched: 2. The CDR3 nucleotides are TGCGCCAGCAGTCGGACTAGCCTAGAGACCCAGTACTTC. Encoded protein: CASSRTSLETQYF.

The genes are TRBV9 and TRBJ2-6; D gene unclear. The CDR3 is 18 amino acids. CDR1 and CDR2 (germline): SGDLS, YYNGEE. Trimming took off 0 bases at V and 0 bases at J, with 13 bases between the two ends. CDR3 DNA: TGTGCCAGCAGCGTAGCGAGTGTCGGATCCTCTGGGGCCAACGTCCTGACTTTC. Its translation is CASSVASVGSSGANVLTF.

This clonotype turned up a few times. The chain uses TRBV7-9 and TRBJ1-1, with D uncertain. Trimming left V 7 bases short and J 1 base short, with 13 bases between. This CDR3 has 14 residues. CDR1 and CDR2 from the germline V gene are SEHNR and FQNEAQ (reference sequence). CDR3 protein: CASTPLVGNTEAFF. CDR3 DNA: TGTGCCAGCACCCCGCTGGTGGGGAACACTGAAGCTTTCTTT.

V is TRBV4-1 and J is TRBJ2-2; 10 bases align to TRBD2. The CDR3 extends over 18 amino acids. Germline V lookup: CDR1 MGHRA, CDR2 YSYEKL. The ends lost 1 base at V and 7 bases at J; junction bases unmatched: 12. This CDR3 is CASSQGPLSGGADGELFF. The DNA of the CDR3 is TGCGCCAGCAGCCAAGGGCCCCTAAGCGGGGGGGCCGACGGGGAGCTGTTTTTT.

The rearrangement joins TRBV10-2 to TRBJ1-5; D is unresolved. This CDR3 has 14 residues. Germline V gene sequence: CDR1 WSHSY, CDR2 SAAADI. Deletions cut 0 bases from V and 7 bases from J, with 10 bases between. In nucleotides, the CDR3 is TGCGCCAGCAGTGAGTCGACCGCTAAGCAGCCCCAGCATTTT. As protein: CASSESTAKQPQHF.

The J gene is TRBJ2-1, the V gene TRBV29-1, with 9 bases that match TRBD2. The V segment lost 3 bases and the J segment 0 bases; nucleotides outside the gene matches: 3. The CDR3 has 15 residues. Germline CDR1 and CDR2: SQVTM and ANQGSEA. CDR3 residues: CSVDGGGVSYNEQFF. In DNA form, the CDR3 reads TGCAGCGTTGATGGCGGGGGGGTCTCCTACAATGAGCAGTTCTTC.